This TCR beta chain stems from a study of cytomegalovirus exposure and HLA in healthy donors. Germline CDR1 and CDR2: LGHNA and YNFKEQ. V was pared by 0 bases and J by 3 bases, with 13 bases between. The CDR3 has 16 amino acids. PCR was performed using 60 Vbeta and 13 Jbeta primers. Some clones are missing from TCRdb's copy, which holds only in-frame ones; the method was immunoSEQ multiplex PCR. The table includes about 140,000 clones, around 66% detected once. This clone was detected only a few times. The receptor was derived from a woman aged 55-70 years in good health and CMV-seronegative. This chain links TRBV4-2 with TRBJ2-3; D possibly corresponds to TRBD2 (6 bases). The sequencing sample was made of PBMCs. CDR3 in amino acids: CASSQERGSGTDTQYF. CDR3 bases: TGTGCCAGCAGCCAAGAACGGGGGTCTGGGACAGATACGCAGTATTTT.